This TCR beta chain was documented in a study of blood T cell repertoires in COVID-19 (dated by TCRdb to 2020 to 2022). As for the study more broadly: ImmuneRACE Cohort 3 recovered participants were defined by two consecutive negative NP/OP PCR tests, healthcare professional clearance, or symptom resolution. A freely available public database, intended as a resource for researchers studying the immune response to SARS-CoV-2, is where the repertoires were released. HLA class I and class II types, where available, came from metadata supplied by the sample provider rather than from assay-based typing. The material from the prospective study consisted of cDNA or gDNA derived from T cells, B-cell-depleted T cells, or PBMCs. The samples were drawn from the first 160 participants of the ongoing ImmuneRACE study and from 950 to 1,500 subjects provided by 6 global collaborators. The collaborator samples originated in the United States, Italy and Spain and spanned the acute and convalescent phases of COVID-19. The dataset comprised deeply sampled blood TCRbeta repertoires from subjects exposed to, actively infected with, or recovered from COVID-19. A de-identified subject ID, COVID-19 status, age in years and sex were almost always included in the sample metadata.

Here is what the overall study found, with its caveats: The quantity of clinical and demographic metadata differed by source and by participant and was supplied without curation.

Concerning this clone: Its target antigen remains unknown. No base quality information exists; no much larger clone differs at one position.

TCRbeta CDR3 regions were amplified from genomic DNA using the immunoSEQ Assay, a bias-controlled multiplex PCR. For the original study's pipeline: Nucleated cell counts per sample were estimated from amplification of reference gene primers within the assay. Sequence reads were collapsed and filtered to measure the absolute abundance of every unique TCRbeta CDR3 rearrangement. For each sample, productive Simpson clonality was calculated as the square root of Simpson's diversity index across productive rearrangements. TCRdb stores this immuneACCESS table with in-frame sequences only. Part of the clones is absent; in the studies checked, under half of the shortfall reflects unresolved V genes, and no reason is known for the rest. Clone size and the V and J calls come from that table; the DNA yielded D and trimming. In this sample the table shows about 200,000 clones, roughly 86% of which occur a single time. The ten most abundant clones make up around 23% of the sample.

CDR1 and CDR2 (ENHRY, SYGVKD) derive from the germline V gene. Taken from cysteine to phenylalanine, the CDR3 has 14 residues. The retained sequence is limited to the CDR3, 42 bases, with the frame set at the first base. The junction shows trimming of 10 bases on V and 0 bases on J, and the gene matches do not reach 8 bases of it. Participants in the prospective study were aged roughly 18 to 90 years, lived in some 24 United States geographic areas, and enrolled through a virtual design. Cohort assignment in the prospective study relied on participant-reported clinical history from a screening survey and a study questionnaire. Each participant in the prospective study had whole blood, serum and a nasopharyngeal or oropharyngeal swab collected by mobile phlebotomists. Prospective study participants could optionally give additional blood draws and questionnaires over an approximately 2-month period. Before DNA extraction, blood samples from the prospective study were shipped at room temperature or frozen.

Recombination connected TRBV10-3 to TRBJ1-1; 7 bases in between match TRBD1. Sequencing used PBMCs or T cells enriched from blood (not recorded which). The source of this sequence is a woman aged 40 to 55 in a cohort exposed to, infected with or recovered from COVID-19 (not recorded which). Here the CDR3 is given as CATGTETLNTEAFF. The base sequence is TGTGCCACAGGGACAGAGACTCTGAACACTGAAGCTTTCTTT.